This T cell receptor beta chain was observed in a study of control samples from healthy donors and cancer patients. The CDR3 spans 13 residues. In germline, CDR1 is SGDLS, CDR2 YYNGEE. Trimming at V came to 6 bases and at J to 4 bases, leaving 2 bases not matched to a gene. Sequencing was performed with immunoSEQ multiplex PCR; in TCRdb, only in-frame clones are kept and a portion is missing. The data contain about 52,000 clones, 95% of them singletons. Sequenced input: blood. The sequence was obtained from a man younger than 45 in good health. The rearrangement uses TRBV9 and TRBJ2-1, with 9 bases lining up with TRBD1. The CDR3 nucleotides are TGTGCCAGCAATGGACAGGGGTACAATGAGCAGTTCTTC. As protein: CASNGQGYNEQFF. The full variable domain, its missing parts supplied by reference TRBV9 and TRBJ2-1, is DSGVTQTPKHLITATGQRVTLRCSPRSGDLSVYWYQQSLDQGLQFLIQYYNGEERAKGNILERFSAQQFPDLHSELNLSSLELGDSALYFCASNGQGYNEQFFGPGTRLTVL.